Listed below are T cell receptor beta chains from one sample, sequenced in a study of blood T cell repertoires in COVID-19. Using immunoSEQ multiplex PCR, the repertoire was profiled, and TCRdb retains in-frame clones only, with some absent. The sample includes about 160,000 clones, 75% to 90% of them seen just once. Sequenced sample: peripheral blood. These receptors all come from an elderly woman with active or convalescent COVID-19. Both conserved end residues are part of each CDR3. D genes are given only for firm matches. Expanded clones are given a class, and other clones once, few, many or no size at all.

size	D	length	V	J	CDR3	DNA
.	.	15	TRBV5-6	TRBJ1-4	CASSLGSQSNEKLFF	TGTGCCAGCAGCTTGGGAAGTCAGTCTAATGAAAAACTGTTTTTT
once	.	13	TRBV11-2	TRBJ2-3	CASSLQGSDTQYF	TGTGCCAGCAGCTTACAGGGGTCAGATACGCAGTATTTT
few	.	15	TRBV18	TRBJ1-5	CASSPGGDGNQPQHF	TGTGCCAGCTCACCTGGAGGGGACGGTAATCAGCCCCAGCATTTT
.	.	14	TRBV19	TRBJ1-1	CASSTGQENTEAFF	TGTGCCAGTAGTACCGGACAAGAGAACACTGAAGCTTTCTTT
.	.	17	TRBV7-9	TRBJ1-4	CASSLQGPRGGNEKLFF	TGTGCCAGCAGCTTACAGGGGCCCCGAGGTGGTAATGAAAAACTGTTTTTT
.	TRBD1	15	TRBV7-2	TRBJ1-2	CASSFAGQGGYGYTF	TGTGCCAGCAGCTTTGCGGGACAGGGCGGCTATGGCTACACCTTC
.	TRBD1	15	TRBV6-5	TRBJ1-5	CASSRGQDVNQPQHF	TGTGCCAGCAGCCGGGGACAGGACGTTAATCAGCCCCAGCATTTT
.	TRBD1	12	TRBV6-2/TRBV6-3	TRBJ1-4	CASSGTGGKLFF	TGTGCCAGCAGTGGGACAGGGGGAAAACTGTTTTTT
.	.	15	TRBV7-2	TRBJ2-2	CASSQTGSYTGELFF	TGTGCCAGCAGCCAAACGGGGAGTTACACCGGGGAGCTGTTTTTT
.	.	14	TRBV11-3	TRBJ1-2	CASSKIQGTGGYTF	TGTGCCAGCAGCAAAATACAGGGAACTGGTGGCTACACCTTC
.	TRBD1	14	TRBV27	TRBJ1-1	CASRRTGLNTEAFF	TGTGCCAGCAGACGGACAGGACTGAACACTGAAGCTTTCTTT
.	.	12	TRBV14	TRBJ2-1	CASSQDSGKQFF	TGTGCCAGCAGCCAAGATTCAGGGAAGCAGTTCTTC
once	.	17	TRBV3-1/TRBV3-2	TRBJ2-3	CASSQDGLSSGTDTQYF	TGTGCCAGCAGCCAAGATGGACTCAGTAGCGGCACAGATACGCAGTATTTT
.	.	14	TRBV10-3	TRBJ1-5	CAISRTDSNQPQHF	TGTGCCATCAGCCGGACAGATTCCAATCAGCCCCAGCATTTT
.	.	14	TRBV6-5	TRBJ1-1	CASSYGGLHTEAFF	TGTGCCAGCAGTTACGGGGGCCTCCACACTGAAGCTTTCTTT